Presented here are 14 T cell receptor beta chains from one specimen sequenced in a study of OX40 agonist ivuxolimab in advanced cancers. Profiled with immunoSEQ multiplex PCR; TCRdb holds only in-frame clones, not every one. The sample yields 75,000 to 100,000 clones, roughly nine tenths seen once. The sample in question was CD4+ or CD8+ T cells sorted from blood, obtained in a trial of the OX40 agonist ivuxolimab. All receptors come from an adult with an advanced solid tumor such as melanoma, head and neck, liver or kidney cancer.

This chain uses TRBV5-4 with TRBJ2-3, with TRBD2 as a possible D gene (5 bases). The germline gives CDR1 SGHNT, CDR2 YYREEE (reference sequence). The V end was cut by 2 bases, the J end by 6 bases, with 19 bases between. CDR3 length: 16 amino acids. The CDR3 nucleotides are TGTGCCAGCAGCTTACTTTCCGGGATTAGTGTGGATACGCAGTATTTT. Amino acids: CASSLLSGISVDTQYF.

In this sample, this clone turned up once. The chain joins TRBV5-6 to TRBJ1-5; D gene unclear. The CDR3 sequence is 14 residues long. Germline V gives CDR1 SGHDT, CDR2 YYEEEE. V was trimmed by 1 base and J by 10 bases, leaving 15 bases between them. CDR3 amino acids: CASSLLYSYGPQHF. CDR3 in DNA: TGTGCCAGCAGCTTGCTTTACAGCTATGGTCCCCAGCATTTT.

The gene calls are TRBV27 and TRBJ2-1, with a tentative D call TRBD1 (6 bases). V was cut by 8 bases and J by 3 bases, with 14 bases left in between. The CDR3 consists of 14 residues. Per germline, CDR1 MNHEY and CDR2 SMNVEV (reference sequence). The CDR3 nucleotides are TGTGCCAGCGGACAGCGCCGCAGCTACAATGAGCAGTTCTTC. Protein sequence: CASGQRRSYNEQFF.

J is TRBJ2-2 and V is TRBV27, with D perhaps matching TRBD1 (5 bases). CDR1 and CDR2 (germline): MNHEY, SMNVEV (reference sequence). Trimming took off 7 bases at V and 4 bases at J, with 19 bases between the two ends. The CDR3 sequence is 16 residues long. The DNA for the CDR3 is TGTGCCAGCATGGTCATTGGGGCGCCGCCCACCGGGGAGCTGTTTTTT. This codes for CASMVIGAPPTGELFF.

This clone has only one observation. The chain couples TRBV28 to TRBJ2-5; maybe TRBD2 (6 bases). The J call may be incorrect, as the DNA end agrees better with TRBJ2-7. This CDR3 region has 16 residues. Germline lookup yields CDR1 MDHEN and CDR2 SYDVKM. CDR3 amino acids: CASSFSFGLASYEQYF. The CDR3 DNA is TGTGCCAGCAGTTTCTCATTCGGTCTAGCGTCCTACGAGCAGTACTTC.

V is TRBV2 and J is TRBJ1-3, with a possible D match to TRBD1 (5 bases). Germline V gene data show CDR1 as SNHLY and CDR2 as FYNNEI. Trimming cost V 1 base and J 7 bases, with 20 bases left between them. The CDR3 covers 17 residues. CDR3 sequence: CASSEESRTKGGNTIYF. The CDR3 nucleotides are TGTGCCAGCAGTGAAGAATCTAGGACAAAAGGAGGGAACACCATATATTTT.

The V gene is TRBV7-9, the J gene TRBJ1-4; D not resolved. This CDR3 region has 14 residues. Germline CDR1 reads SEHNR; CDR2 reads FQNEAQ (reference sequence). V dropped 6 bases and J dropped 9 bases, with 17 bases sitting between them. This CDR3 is CASRAREGGKKLFF. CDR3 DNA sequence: TGTGCCAGCAGGGCCCGGGAGGGCGGGAAAAAACTGTTTTTT.

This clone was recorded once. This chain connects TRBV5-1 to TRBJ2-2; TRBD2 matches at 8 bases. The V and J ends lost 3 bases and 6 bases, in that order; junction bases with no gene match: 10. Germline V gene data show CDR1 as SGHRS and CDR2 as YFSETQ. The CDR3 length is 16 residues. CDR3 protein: CASSSTAGGVAGELFF. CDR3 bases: TGCGCCAGCAGCTCCACCGCGGGGGGAGTAGCCGGGGAGCTGTTTTTT.

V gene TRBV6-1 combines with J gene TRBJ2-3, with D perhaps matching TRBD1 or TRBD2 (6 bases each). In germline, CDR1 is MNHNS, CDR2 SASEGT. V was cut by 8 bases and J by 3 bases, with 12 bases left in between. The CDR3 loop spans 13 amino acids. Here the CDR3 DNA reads TGTGCCAGCGGATGGGGGGCTACAGATACGCAGTATTTT. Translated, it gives CASGWGATDTQYF.

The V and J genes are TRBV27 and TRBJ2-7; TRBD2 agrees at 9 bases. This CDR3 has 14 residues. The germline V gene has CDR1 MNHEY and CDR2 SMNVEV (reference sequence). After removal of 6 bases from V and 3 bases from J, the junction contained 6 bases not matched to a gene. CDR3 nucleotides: TGTGCCAGCAGACTAGCGGGTCTCGGCTACGAGCAGTACTTC. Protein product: CASRLAGLGYEQYF.

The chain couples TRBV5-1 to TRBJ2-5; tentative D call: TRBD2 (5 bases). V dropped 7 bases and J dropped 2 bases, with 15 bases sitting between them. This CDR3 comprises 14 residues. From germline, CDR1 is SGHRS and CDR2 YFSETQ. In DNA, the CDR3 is TGCGCCAGCTCGGTCGGAACTAGTCAAGAGACCCAGTACTTC. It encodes CASSVGTSQETQYF.

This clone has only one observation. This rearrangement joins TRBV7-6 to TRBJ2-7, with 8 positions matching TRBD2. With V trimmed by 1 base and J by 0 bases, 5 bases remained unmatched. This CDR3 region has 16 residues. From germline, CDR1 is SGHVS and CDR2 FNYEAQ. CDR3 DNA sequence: TGTGCCAGCAGCTTAGGGATCGGGAGGGACTCCTACGAGCAGTACTTC. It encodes CASSLGIGRDSYEQYF.

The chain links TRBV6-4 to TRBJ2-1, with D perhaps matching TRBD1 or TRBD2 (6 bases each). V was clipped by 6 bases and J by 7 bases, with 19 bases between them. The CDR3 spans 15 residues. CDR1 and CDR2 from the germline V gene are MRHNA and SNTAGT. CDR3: CASSPEGGSANEQFF. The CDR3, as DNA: TGTGCCAGCAGCCCAGAAGGGGGGAGTGCGAATGAGCAGTTCTTC.

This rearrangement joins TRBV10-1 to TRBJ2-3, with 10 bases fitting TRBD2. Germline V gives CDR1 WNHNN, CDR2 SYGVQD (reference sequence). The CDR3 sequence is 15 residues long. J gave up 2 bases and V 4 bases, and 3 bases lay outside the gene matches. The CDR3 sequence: CASSVAGGSTDTQYF. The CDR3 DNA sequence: TGCGCCAGCAGTGTAGCGGGAGGATCCACAGATACGCAGTATTTT.